These 16 T cell receptor beta chains came from one sample sequenced in a study of control samples from healthy donors and cancer patients. Clones were sequenced by immunoSEQ multiplex PCR, and TCRdb holds only the in-frame ones, with some missing. The sample carries about 100,000 clones, about 90% recorded once. Material for sequencing was blood. The receptors stem from a woman aged 50 to 60 in good health.

The chain is built from TRBV30 and TRBJ2-1, with D uncertain. V shed 3 bases and J shed 7 bases, with 4 bases lying between them. CDR1 is GTSNPN, CDR2 SVGIG, per germline (reference sequence). The CDR3 covers 10 residues. The CDR3 reads CAWSVNEQFF. The CDR3, as DNA: TGTGCCTGGAGCGTTAATGAGCAGTTCTTC.

The chain couples TRBV7-9 to TRBJ2-5; the D call may be TRBD1 or TRBD2 (5 bases each). The CDR3 covers 16 residues. V lost 5 bases, J lost 2 bases, and 18 bases lay in between. Germline CDR1 is SEHNR and CDR2 is FQNEAQ (reference sequence). The CDR3 protein is CASSNPTGTPQETQYF. The CDR3 nucleotides read TGTGCCAGCAGCAATCCCACCGGGACCCCACAAGAGACCCAGTACTTC.

This sequence joins TRBV19 and TRBJ2-1, with 7 bases lining up with TRBD2. The CDR3 has 16 amino acids. Germline lookup yields CDR1 LNHDA and CDR2 SQIVND (reference sequence). V was clipped by 7 bases and J by 3 bases; unmatched bases: 12. CDR3 residues: CASIRGGASGYNEQFF. CDR3 sequence (DNA): TGTGCCAGTATTCGCGGAGGGGCTAGCGGCTACAATGAGCAGTTCTTC. Complete variable domain (other parts from reference TRBV19 and TRBJ2-1): DGGITQSPKYLFRKEGQNVTLSCEQNLNHDAMYWYRQDPGQGLRLIYYSQIVNDFQKGDIAEGYSVSREKKESFPLTVTSAQKNPTAFYLCASIRGGASGYNEQFFGPGTRLTVL.

The J gene is TRBJ1-5, the V gene TRBV19; D gene unclear. CDR1 is LNHDA and CDR2 is SQIVND in the germline V gene (reference sequence). V was clipped by 0 bases and J by 2 bases, with 14 bases between them. CDR3 size: 17 residues. In DNA form, the CDR3 reads TGTGCCAGTAGTATAGAATCTTCGGGATCGGGCAATCAGCCCCAGCATTTT. Amino acid sequence: CASSIESSGSGNQPQHF.

This chain uses TRBV3-1 (or the pseudogene TRBV3-2) with TRBJ2-1; no clear D gene. This CDR3 is 11 amino acids long. Germline CDR1 LGHDT, CDR2 YNNKEL (reference sequence). Trimming removed 0 bases from V and 7 bases from J, with 1 base in between. The CDR3 nucleotides read TGTGCCAGCAGCCAAGAGAATGAGCAGTTCTTC. This sequence encodes CASSQENEQFF.

This chain connects TRBV5-6 to TRBJ1-2; possibly TRBD1 for D (5 bases). The V gene's germline CDR1 is SGHDT and CDR2 YYEEEE. This CDR3 region has 14 residues. Trimming shortened V by 0 bases and J by 4 bases, and 10 bases separated the two germline ends. The CDR3: CASSLAGAVYGYTF. The DNA for the CDR3 is TGTGCCAGCAGCTTGGCCGGGGCGGTCTATGGCTACACCTTC.

The J gene is TRBJ2-3, the V gene TRBV28, with D possibly matching TRBD2 (6 bases). V lost 3 bases and J 2 bases, leaving 12 bases between the germline ends. Germline V gives CDR1 MDHEN, CDR2 SYDVKM. This CDR3 region has 15 residues. CDR3 loop: CASSFGGRLTDTQYF. The CDR3, as DNA: TGTGCCAGCAGTTTCGGGGGACGGCTCACAGATACGCAGTATTTT.

A few counts support this clone. V is TRBV18 and J is TRBJ1-1, with 7 bases identical to TRBD1. The CDR3 runs 16 residues. The germline gives CDR1 KGHSH, CDR2 LQKENI. V lost 3 bases, J lost 3 bases, and 10 bases stayed unmatched. CDR3 nucleotide sequence: TGTGCCAGCTCACCGTTTCACAGGGGATGGGACACTGAAGCTTTCTTT. Amino acid sequence: CASSPFHRGWDTEAFF.

The chain has TRBV7-2 and TRBJ1-4; weak D call: TRBD1 (6 bases). The CDR3 spans 15 residues. Germline CDR1 and CDR2: SGHTA and FQGNSA. Trimming pared 2 bases from V and 7 bases from J, leaving 14 bases between. The CDR3 here is CASSLIGGSGEKLFF. As DNA, the CDR3 is TGTGCCAGCAGCTTAATTGGGGGCAGCGGTGAAAAACTGTTTTTT. Full variable domain (outside the CDR3, taken from reference TRBV7-2 and TRBJ1-4): GAGVSQSPSNKVTEKGKDVELRCDPISGHTALYWYRQSLGQGLEFLIYFQGNSAPDKSGLPSDRFSAERTGGSVSTLTIQRTQQEDSAVYLCASSLIGGSGEKLFFGSGTQLSVL.

V and J are TRBV5-1 and TRBJ1-3; unclear D gene. Germline V gene sequence: CDR1 SGHRS, CDR2 YFSETQ. The CDR3 is made up of 17 amino acids. V was trimmed by 0 bases and J by 0 bases, leaving 13 bases between them. As DNA, the CDR3 is TGCGCCAGCAGCTTGGCTTCGGGCAGCAGCTCTGGAAACACCATATATTTT. It translates to CASSLASGSSSGNTIYF.

The chain couples TRBV4-1 to TRBJ2-5, with 11 bases identical to TRBD2. This CDR3 contains 17 residues. Per germline, CDR1 MGHRA and CDR2 YSYEKL. J gave up 5 bases and V 1 base, and 9 bases lay outside the gene matches. The CDR3 DNA reads TGCGCCAGCAGCCAAGCAACTAGCGGGAGTGGGTGGGAGACCCAGTACTTC. Translating it yields CASSQATSGSGWETQYF.

This sequence joins TRBV4-1 and TRBJ2-2, with D perhaps matching TRBD2 (5 bases). CDR3 size: 17 residues. Germline CDR1 is MGHRA and CDR2 is YSYEKL. V lost 1 base and J lost 4, with 16 bases in between. CDR3 nucleotide sequence: TGCGCCAGCAGCCAAGCGACGGGCCTAGCTAGCACCGGGGAGCTGTTTTTT. Residues: CASSQATGLASTGELFF.

This clone occurred once. The V gene is TRBV7-2, the J gene TRBJ1-5; 7 nucleotides match TRBD1. V dropped 5 bases and J dropped 7; count of bases not matched to a gene: 5. Germline-derived CDR1 and CDR2 are SGHTA and FQGNSA. CDR3 length equals 13 residues. CDR3 nucleotide sequence: TGTGCCAGCAGCCCTCGACAGGGCCAGCCCCAGCATTTT. Encoded protein: CASSPRQGQPQHF.

The chain employs TRBV5-3 and TRBJ2-7; 9 positions match TRBD1. TRBV5-3 is an ORF, and what it does is uncertain. CDR3 length: 15 residues. The V gene end was trimmed by 2 bases and the J gene end by 1 base; junction bases not matched to a gene: 4. CDR3 region: CARSFRDRASYEQYV. DNA of the CDR3: TGTGCCAGAAGCTTTCGGGACAGGGCGTCCTACGAGCAGTACGTC.

The genes are TRBV6-1 and TRBJ1-4; D perhaps matches TRBD1 (5 bases). The V end was cut by 0 bases, the J end by 0 bases, with 11 bases between. The CDR3 is 17 amino acids. Germline-derived CDR1 and CDR2 are MNHNS and SASEGT. CDR3 loop: CASSEALGDATNEKLFF. In DNA form, the CDR3 reads TGTGCCAGCAGTGAAGCGTTAGGGGATGCAACTAATGAAAAACTGTTTTTT.

The J gene is TRBJ2-2, the V gene TRBV5-1; D is undetermined. CDR1 is SGHRS, CDR2 YFSETQ, per germline. The CDR3 totals 13 residues. V lost 0 bases, J lost 2 bases, and 2 bases lay in between. CDR3 in DNA: TGCGCCAGCAGCTTGGCCAACACCGGGGAGCTGTTTTTT. Its translation: CASSLANTGELFF.